This entry lists 10 T cell receptor beta chains sequenced from one sample in a study of T cell clones after liver transplantation. Produced via immunoSEQ multiplex PCR; TCRdb's table is partial and in-frame only. This table has about 99,000 clones, roughly four fifths appearing once. The sample here was CD4+ T cells from blood, taken 45 to 50 months after liver transplant. Receptor source: a human patient who received a liver transplant. Some T cells may originate from the graft donor.

V and J are TRBV7-6 and TRBJ2-2; no definite D call. V was trimmed by 5 bases and J by 13 bases, leaving 14 bases between them. CDR1 SGHVS and CDR2 FNYEAQ come from the germline V gene. This CDR3 has 12 amino acids. The CDR3 protein is CASSPVSKGLFF. The CDR3 DNA sequence: TGTGCCAGCAGCCCCGTGAGCAAGGGGCTGTTTTTT.

The gene calls are TRBV18 and TRBJ1-2; the match to TRBD1 covers 7 bases. V gave up 2 bases and J gave up 4 bases; unmatched junction bases: 7. Germline V gives CDR1 KGHSH, CDR2 LQKENI. The CDR3 extends over 15 amino acids. For the CDR3, the DNA is TGTGCCAGCTCACCAAGGACAGGTGGGAGCTATGGCTACACCTTC. Its protein is CASSPRTGGSYGYTF.

The chain combines TRBV6-6 with TRBJ2-5; D might be TRBD1 (6 bases). Germline CDR1 MNHNY, CDR2 SVGAGI (reference sequence). V lost 4 bases and J lost 4, with 10 bases in between. The CDR3 sequence is 13 residues long. The CDR3 sequence is CASSLDSVETQYF. CDR3 DNA: TGTGCCAGCAGTTTGGACAGTGTAGAGACCCAGTACTTC.

V and J are TRBV19 and TRBJ1-5; 7 bases agree with TRBD1. The J segment lost 1 base and the V segment lost 6 bases, leaving 6 bases of the junction unmatched. The CDR3 spans 15 residues. Germline V gene lookup returns CDR1 LNHDA and CDR2 SQIVND (reference sequence). CDR3: CASSQDRASNQPQHF. The CDR3 DNA follows: TGTGCCAGTAGCCAAGACAGGGCGAGCAATCAGCCCCAGCATTTT.

V gene TRBV6-5 combines with J gene TRBJ1-1; TRBD1 agrees at 10 bases. With 6 bases clipped from V and 5 bases from J, the junction kept 6 bases outside the gene matches. Germline loops: CDR1 MNHEY, CDR2 SVGAGI. This CDR3 has 14 amino acids. The CDR3 spells CASRGQGLTTEAFF. The CDR3 DNA reads as TGTGCCAGCAGGGGACAGGGGTTAACGACTGAAGCTTTCTTT.

This clone was detected only a few times. This chain joins TRBV18 and TRBJ2-7; D is possibly TRBD2 (5 bases). V was clipped by 6 bases and J by 7 bases, with 16 bases between them. The CDR3 consists of 13 residues. CDR1 KGHSH and CDR2 LQKENI come from the germline V gene. CDR3 sequence: CASSSTLSGEQYF. CDR3 coding DNA: TGTGCCAGCTCCTCCACCCTATCGGGGGAGCAGTACTTC. Complete variable domain (other parts from reference TRBV18 and TRBJ2-7): NAGVMQNPRHLVRRRGQEARLRCSPMKGHSHVYWYRQLPEEGLKFMVYLQKENIIDESGMPKERFSAEFPKEGPSILRIQQVVRGDSAAYFCASSSTLSGEQYFGPGTRLTVT.

This rearrangement joins TRBV5-4 to TRBJ1-2, with D maybe TRBD1 (6 bases). V was cut by 6 bases and J by 4 bases, with 16 bases left in between. The CDR3 is 14 amino acids. Germline V gene data show CDR1 as SGHNT and CDR2 as YYREEE (reference sequence). The CDR3 is CASKGDTRSYGYTF. CDR3 nucleotide sequence: TGTGCCAGCAAGGGGGACACAAGAAGCTATGGCTACACCTTC.

The V gene is TRBV5-1, the J gene TRBJ2-7; D gene unclear. Trimming stripped 7 bases from V and 0 bases from J, with 14 bases between. The CDR3 is made up of 14 amino acids. The germline gives CDR1 SGHRS, CDR2 YFSETQ. For the CDR3, the DNA is TGCGCCAGCTCGCTATGGGAAACCTCCTACGAGCAGTACTTC. It translates to CASSLWETSYEQYF.

The J gene is TRBJ1-6, the V gene TRBV7-8, with D unclear. CDR3 length equals 13 residues. V was shortened by 5 bases and J by 8 bases, with 10 bases between the two germline ends. Germline CDR1 reads SGHVS; CDR2 reads FQNEAQ. In DNA form, the CDR3 reads TGTGCCAGCAGCCCCCTCTTGGATTCACCCCTCCACTTT. It encodes CASSPLLDSPLHF.

V usage is TRBV6-1 and J usage is TRBJ2-7; 9 nucleotides agree with TRBD1. From germline, CDR1 is MNHNS and CDR2 SASEGT. The CDR3 sequence is 16 residues long. The J segment lost 1 base and the V segment lost 3 bases, leaving 7 bases of the junction unmatched. For the CDR3, the DNA is TGTGCCAGCAGTGACACAGGGGGCGCGCGTTCCTACGAGCAGTACTTC. Translation: CASSDTGGARSYEQYF.